What follows are 15 T cell receptor beta chains derived from one specimen sequenced in a study of cytomegalovirus exposure and HLA in healthy donors. Profiling relied on immunoSEQ multiplex PCR, and the TCRdb table lists in-frame clones only, not all of them. Of some 250,000 clones listed, around 88% are singletons. Sequencing was done on a sample of PBMCs. Receptor source: a woman aged 25 to 45 in good health and CMV-seropositive.

The chain carries TRBV11-2 and TRBJ2-1, with 8 bases identical to TRBD1. Looked up from germline, CDR1 is SGHAT and CDR2 is FQNNGV. The CDR3 has 15 residues. The junction had 6 bases not matched to a gene; V was cut back by 6 bases and J by 2 bases. In DNA form, the CDR3 reads TGTGCCAGCAGGAATTGGGGACAGGCCTACAATGAGCAGTTCTTC. This encodes CASRNWGQAYNEQFF.

V usage is TRBV10-2 and J usage is TRBJ2-7, with 10 bases aligning to TRBD2. Trimming removed 6 bases from V and 3 bases from J; junction bases left unmatched: 2. Germline values: CDR1 WSHSY, CDR2 SAAADI. This CDR3 has 13 amino acids. The chain's CDR3 is CASSGTSDYEQYF. The CDR3 bases are TGCGCCAGCAGCGGGACTAGCGACTACGAGCAGTACTTC.

The rearrangement joins TRBV10-3 to TRBJ1-5, with TRBD1 matching 10 bases. This CDR3 is built from 14 residues. V was clipped by 4 bases and J by 7 bases; unmatched bases: 4. Germline lookup yields CDR1 ENHRY and CDR2 SYGVKD. The CDR3 sequence: CAISGDRGRQPQHF. The CDR3 DNA reads as TGTGCCATCAGTGGGGACAGGGGCAGACAGCCCCAGCATTTT.

The gene calls are TRBV27 and TRBJ2-2; 7 nucleotides line up with TRBD2. The CDR3 contains 17 residues. Germline CDR1 MNHEY, CDR2 SMNVEV (reference sequence). The ends lost 3 bases at V and 3 bases at J; junction bases unmatched: 10. Here the CDR3 reads CASSFKRDPTYTGELFF. The CDR3 DNA sequence: TGTGCCAGCAGTTTTAAGCGGGACCCCACCTACACCGGGGAGCTGTTTTTT.

The rearrangement joins TRBV7-9 to TRBJ2-7, with TRBD1 identical over 9 bases. Germline CDR1 reads SEHNR; CDR2 reads FQNEAQ (reference sequence). The CDR3 length is 15 residues. The V segment lost 5 bases and the J segment 6 bases; nucleotides outside the gene matches: 11. The CDR3 sequence is CASSQQGASLSEQYF. The CDR3, as DNA: TGTGCCAGCAGCCAACAGGGGGCCTCCCTCTCCGAGCAGTACTTC.

Written as DNA, the CDR3 is TGCGCCAGCAGTCCGCTAAGCCTTTGCTCCTACGAGCAGTACTTC. This encodes CASSPLSLCSYEQYF. V gene TRBV23-1 combines with J gene TRBJ2-7; D remains ambiguous. TRBV23-1 is recorded as an ORF, its role being uncertain. CDR3 length: 15 residues. The V and J ends lost 4 bases and 0 bases respectively, with 13 bases between them.

The rearrangement links TRBV6-1 to TRBJ1-1; 7 bases align to TRBD1. The CDR3 is 13 residues long. V shed 10 bases and J 5 bases; nucleotides not matched to a gene: 10. Germline CDR1 reads MNHNS; CDR2 reads SASEGT. The CDR3 DNA reads as TGTGCCACCCGTCTTCCGGGACAGACTGAAGCTTTCTTT. This sequence encodes CATRLPGQTEAFF.

This rearrangement joins TRBV5-4 to TRBJ2-7, with 12 bases identical to TRBD2. The germline gives CDR1 SGHNT, CDR2 YYREEE (reference sequence). The V segment lost 4 bases and the J segment 3 bases; nucleotides outside the gene matches: 8. The CDR3 is made up of 16 amino acids. The CDR3 is CASSAKTSGRGYEQYF. The CDR3 nucleotides are TGTGCCAGCAGCGCGAAGACTAGCGGGAGAGGCTACGAGCAGTACTTC. Looking up the rest from reference TRBV5-4 and TRBJ2-7 gives the full variable domain: ETGVTQSPTHLIKTRGQQVTLRCSSQSGHNTVSWYQQALGQGPQFIFQYYREEENGRGNFPPRFSGLQFPNYSSELNVNALELDDSALYLCASSAKTSGRGYEQYFGPGTRLTVT.

This clone was found a few times. This chain links TRBV5-1 with TRBJ1-2; the D gene is possibly TRBD1 (6 bases). CDR3 size: 14 residues. Germline V CDR1 and CDR2: SGHRS, YFSETQ. V lost 4 bases and J 7 bases, leaving 17 bases between the germline ends. CDR3 sequence: CASSPDRITGGYTF. The CDR3 DNA sequence: TGCGCCAGCAGCCCTGACAGGATAACGGGTGGCTACACCTTC.

The genes are TRBV7-9 and TRBJ2-5, with 14 bases matching TRBD2. Per the germline V gene, CDR1 is SEHNR and CDR2 is FQNEAQ (reference sequence). The CDR3 is 17 residues long. After removal of 5 bases from V and 5 bases from J, the junction contained 10 bases not matched to a gene. CDR3 region: CASSLGLAGADGETQYF. CDR3 bases: TGTGCCAGCAGCCTGGGACTAGCGGGAGCCGACGGGGAGACCCAGTACTTC.

This chain uses TRBV29-1 with TRBJ2-1; 9 bases agree with TRBD1. The J segment lost 4 bases and the V segment lost 0 bases, leaving 7 bases of the junction unmatched. The CDR3 is 16 amino acids. Germline V gene sequence: CDR1 SQVTM, CDR2 ANQGSEA. In nucleotides, the CDR3 is TGCAGCGTTGAAGATCCGGGACAGGGAGGGTACAATGAGCAGTTCTTC. This sequence encodes CSVEDPGQGGYNEQFF.

This sequence joins TRBV30 and TRBJ2-7; TRBD2 might be the D (7 bases). Per germline, CDR1 GTSNPN and CDR2 SVGIG (reference sequence). The V gene lost 4 bases and the J gene lost 4 bases, with 20 bases spanning the gap. The CDR3 length is 15 residues. The CDR3, as DNA: TGTGCCTGGACCGACCCCCTCGGGGGGCGATACGAGCAGTACTTC. Translation: CAWTDPLGGRYEQYF.

This chain joins TRBV28 and TRBJ2-3, with 8 bases matching TRBD2. V lost 5 bases, J lost 2 bases, and 9 bases stayed unmatched. The CDR3 is made up of 16 amino acids. In germline, CDR1 is MDHEN, CDR2 SYDVKM. As DNA, the CDR3 is TGTGCCAGCAGTATAGTAGCGGGAAGGTTCACAGATACGCAGTATTTT. Its protein product is CASSIVAGRFTDTQYF.

This sequence joins TRBV6-1 and TRBJ1-2; D perhaps matches TRBD1 (5 bases). The ends were cut back, 7 bases at V and 5 bases at J, with 20 bases in the middle. The length of the CDR3 is 15 residues. Germline V gene sequence: CDR1 MNHNS, CDR2 SASEGT. DNA of the CDR3: TGTGCCAGCATGAGGGGAGGGGATTTAGGGTATGGCTACACCTTC. Translation gives CASMRGGDLGYGYTF.

This chain links TRBV28 with TRBJ2-6, with 10 bases fitting TRBD2. Germline CDR1 and CDR2: MDHEN and SYDVKM. CDR3 length: 17 amino acids. With 3 bases clipped from V and 3 bases from J, the junction kept 5 bases outside the gene matches. CDR3 protein: CASSFSGRSGGANVLTF. The CDR3 DNA reads as TGTGCCAGCAGTTTTAGCGGGAGGTCGGGTGGGGCCAACGTCCTGACTTTC.